Listed below are T cell receptor beta chains from one sample, sequenced in a study of blood T cell repertoires in COVID-19. Profiling relied on immunoSEQ multiplex PCR, and the TCRdb table lists in-frame clones only, not all of them. The sample includes roughly 290,000 clones, approximately 86% of them seen just once. Sequenced input: peripheral blood. The receptors were sampled from a woman aged 45-59 years with active or convalescent COVID-19. Each CDR3 is given with its conserved first and last residue. D genes are given only for firm matches. The size field is filled for only some rows; it gives once, few, many or a size class.

. | . | TRBJ1-4 | TRBV15 | TGTGCCACCAGCAGAGAATGGAGGGAGACCGAGGAAAAACTGTTTTTT | CATSREWRETEEKLFF
many | TRBD1 | TRBJ1-3 | TRBV4-1 | TGCGCCAGCAGCCAAGTCGGGACAGGGGGGCCTGGAAACACCATATATTTT | CASSQVGTGGPGNTIYF
. | TRBD1 | TRBJ1-2 | TRBV6-1 | TGTGCCAGCAGTGAACACACGACAGGGGGCGCAACCTCCTATGGCTACACCTTC | CASSEHTTGGATSYGYTF
. | . | TRBJ1-6 | TRBV6-4 | TGTGCCAGCACCCACGTGGGAGTTCCTAATTCACCCCTCCACTTT | CASTHVGVPNSPLHF
. | TRBD2 | TRBJ2-3 | TRBV2 | TGTGCCAGCAGTGCCTTTAGCGGGAGTGCAGATACGCAGTATTTT | CASSAFSGSADTQYF
. | TRBD2 | TRBJ2-1 | TRBV5-1 | TGCGCCAGCAGCTTGGCCGGGGCGGGAGGCCACAATGAGCAGTTCTTC | CASSLAGAGGHNEQFF
once | . | TRBJ1-2 | TRBV6-5 | TGTGCCAGCAGTAGTCAGGGAAGGGTAGACTATGGCTACACCTTC | CASSSQGRVDYGYTF
. | TRBD1 | TRBJ1-5 | TRBV19 | TGTGCCAGTAGACGCCGGGACAGGAGCAATCAGCCCCAGCATTTT | CASRRRDRSNQPQHF
. | . | TRBJ1-3 | TRBV30 | TGTGCCTGGAGTGGGACATCGTGGGGAAACACCATATATTTT | CAWSGTSWGNTIYF
. | TRBD2 | TRBJ2-1 | TRBV5-1 | TGCGCCAGCAGCTCTGGGACTAGCGGGAGGATCACCAGCTCCTACAATGAGCAGTTCTTC | CASSSGTSGRITSSYNEQFF
. | . | TRBJ1-1 | TRBV29-1 | TGCAGCGCTATGGATAGTCTAGGCTCTGAAGCTTTCTTT | CSAMDSLGSEAFF
. | TRBD2 | TRBJ2-1 | TRBV5-1 | TGCGCCAGCAGCTTGGTTGGTAGCGGGAGTTTTTCCTACAATGAGCAGTTCTTC | CASSLVGSGSFSYNEQFF
. | . | TRBJ2-1 | TRBV7-6 | TGTGCCAGCAGCCCGGGGGGCGGGAAGATAGGCTGGGGCTCCTACAATGAGCAGTTCTTC | CASSPGGGKIGWGSYNEQFF
. | TRBD1 | TRBJ2-7 | TRBV18 | TGTGCCAGCTCACCCCCCTCGGCGGGACAGGGAATCGAGCAGTACTTC | CASSPPSAGQGIEQYF
. | . | TRBJ2-1 | TRBV1 | TGCACCAGCAGCCAATTCAAAAGCGGGAGATTCGATGAGCAGTTCTTC | CTSSQFKSGRFDEQFF
. | . | TRBJ1-2 | TRBV4-1 | TGCGCCAGCAGCCCGCCCCGACGGGACTATGGCTACACCTTC | CASSPPRRDYGYTF
. | TRBD1 | TRBJ2-7 | TRBV5-1 | TGCGCCAGCAGCTCTGGACAGGGTTTCTACGAGCAGTACTTC | CASSSGQGFYEQYF
. | . | TRBJ1-6 | TRBV5-4 | TGTGCCAGCAGCCGGACACATAATAATTCACCCCTCCACTTT | CASSRTHNNSPLHF
. | . | TRBJ1-1 | TRBV12-3/TRBV12-4 | TGTGCCAGCATCCACGGGTACACTGAAGCTTTCTTT | CASIHGYTEAFF
. | TRBD1 | TRBJ1-5 | TRBV7-9 | TGTGCCAGCAGCCGGACAGGGGAAGGCGGTCAGCCCCAGCATTTT | CASSRTGEGGQPQHF
. | . | TRBJ2-5 | TRBV29-1 | TGCAGCGTTGCCTTCGATGGCCTCGGGGGAGAGACCCAGTACTTC | CSVAFDGLGGETQYF
. | . | TRBJ1-1 | TRBV5-1 | TGCGCCAGCAGCATCGTGCTCGGGAACACTGAAGCTTTCTTT | CASSIVLGNTEAFF
. | . | TRBJ1-2 | TRBV2 | TGTGCCAGCAGCCTTCTTCAGGGAGGTGGCTACACCTTC | CASSLLQGGGYTF
. | . | TRBJ2-3 | TRBV10-3 | TGTGCCATCAGTGATGCCGTCAGGACACCAGATACGCAGTATTTT | CAISDAVRTPDTQYF
. | . | TRBJ1-1 | TRBV19 | TGTGCCAGTAGTATAGACAGGGGAGACACTGAAGCTTTCTTT | CASSIDRGDTEAFF
. | TRBD1 | TRBJ1-5 | TRBV19 | TGTGCCAGTAGGGCAACCGGGACAGGGGGTAGAGAGCAGCCCCAGCATTTT | CASRATGTGGREQPQHF
few | . | TRBJ1-2 | TRBV28 | TGTGCCAGCAGTTTTCGGGGGGGCTATGGCTACACCTTC | CASSFRGGYGYTF
once | TRBD2 | TRBJ2-3 | TRBV24-1 | TGTGCCACCAGTGGAGCGGGAGGGCCTGATACGCAGTATTTT | CATSGAGGPDTQYF
. | TRBD2 | TRBJ2-3 | TRBV7-9 | TGTGCCAGCAGCCCTTCCCGCCTAGCGGGAGGCGCAGATACGCAGTATTTT | CASSPSRLAGGADTQYF
. | . | TRBJ2-3 | TRBV10-3 | TGTGCCATCAGTGAGACCCTACTAGATACGCAGTATTTT | CAISETLLDTQYF
. | TRBD2 | TRBJ2-1 | TRBV19 | TGTGCCAGTCAACTAGCGGGAGCCCAATACAATGAGCAGTTCTTC | CASQLAGAQYNEQFF
few | . | TRBJ1-2 | TRBV19 | TGTGCCAGTACCATGGGAGGGCCATATGGCTACACCTTC | CASTMGGPYGYTF
. | . | TRBJ1-1 | TRBV29-1 | TGCAGCGTTTACCGGGGAATCGGATCGACTGAAGCTTTCTTT | CSVYRGIGSTEAFF
many | . | TRBJ2-3 | TRBV19 | TGTGCCAGTAGTATAAGGCGGGTCACAGATACGCAGTATTTT | CASSIRRVTDTQYF
. | TRBD2 | TRBJ2-3 | TRBV19 | TGTGCCAGTAGTATCCCGGGAGGGGATACGCAGTATTTT | CASSIPGGDTQYF
. | TRBD2 | TRBJ2-7 | TRBV6-2/TRBV6-3 | TGTGCCAGCAGTGGAGCGGGAGGGGGCTACGAGCAGTACTTC | CASSGAGGGYEQYF
. | TRBD1 | TRBJ2-7 | TRBV18 | TGTGCCAGCTCACAAGGACAGGGCTTATACTACGAGCAGTACTTC | CASSQGQGLYYEQYF
many | TRBD2 | TRBJ2-1 | TRBV2 | TGTGCCAGCAGGACTAGCGGGTCGGTGAAGTTCTTC | CASRTSGSVKFF
. | . | TRBJ2-3 | TRBV5-5 | TGTGCCAGCAGCTTTTATAGCACAGATACGCAGTATTTT | CASSFYSTDTQYF